The clone carrying this T cell receptor (beta chain) was observed a handful of times. Its target is unknown. The sample is drawn from a study of T-cell reconstitution after alpha-beta-depleted transplantation in children. TCRbeta library preparation incorporated unique molecular identifiers. MiXCR was run by TCRdb on the PCR reads, yielding one entry per CDR3 protein. The data show around 450,000 distinct CDR3 sequences, with roughly 15% seen just once and about 32% held by the top ten. Findings and limits, study-wide: Reportedly, only several hundred clones from non-depleted graft cells drove alpha-beta T-cell counts at about two months.

V lost 1 base and J lost 0; bases outside the gene matches: 6. This CDR3 region has 16 residues. Per germline, CDR1 MGHRA and CDR2 YSYEKL. The source is a boy less than two years old who had a stem cell transplant for Wiskott-Aldrich syndrome, so the T cells may come from the graft donor. This rearrangement joins TRBV4-1 to TRBJ2-7, with 7 bases aligning to TRBD1. The sequences come from PBMCs, mostly from graft donor cells, collected 360 days after TCRalphabeta/CD19-depleted stem cell transplant. CDR3 DNA sequence: TGCGCCAGCAGCCAAGGGACAGGTACACTCTCCTACGAGCAGTACTTC. Translating it yields CASSQGTGTLSYEQYF.